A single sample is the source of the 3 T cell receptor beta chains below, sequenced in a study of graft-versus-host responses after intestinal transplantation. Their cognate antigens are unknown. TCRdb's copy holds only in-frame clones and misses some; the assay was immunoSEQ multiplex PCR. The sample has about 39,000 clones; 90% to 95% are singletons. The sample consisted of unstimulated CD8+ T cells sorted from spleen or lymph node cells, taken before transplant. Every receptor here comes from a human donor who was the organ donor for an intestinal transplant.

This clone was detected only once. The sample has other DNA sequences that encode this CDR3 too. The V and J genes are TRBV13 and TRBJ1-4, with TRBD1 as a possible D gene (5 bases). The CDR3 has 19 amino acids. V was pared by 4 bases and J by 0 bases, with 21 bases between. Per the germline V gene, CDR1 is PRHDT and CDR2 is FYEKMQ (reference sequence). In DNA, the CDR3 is TGTGCCAGCAGCTCGAATAAGCTGACAGTAAGAGCAACTAATGAAAAACTGTTTTTT. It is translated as CASSSNKLTVRATNEKLFF.

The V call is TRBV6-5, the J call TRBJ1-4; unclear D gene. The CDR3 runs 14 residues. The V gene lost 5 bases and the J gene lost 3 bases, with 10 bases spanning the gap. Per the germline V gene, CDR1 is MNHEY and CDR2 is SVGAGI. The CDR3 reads CASSAGTANEKLFF. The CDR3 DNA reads TGTGCCAGCAGTGCGGGTACCGCTAATGAAAAACTGTTTTTT.

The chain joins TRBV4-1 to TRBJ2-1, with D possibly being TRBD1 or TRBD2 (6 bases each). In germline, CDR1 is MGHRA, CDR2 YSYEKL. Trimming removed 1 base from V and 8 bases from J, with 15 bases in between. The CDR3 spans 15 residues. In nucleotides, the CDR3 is TGCGCCAGCAGCCAAGGGGGGGCTACCGGGGATGAGCAGTTCTTC. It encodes CASSQGGATGDEQFF.